This TCR beta chain was observed in a study of T cells in Graves' hyperthyroidism and ophthalmopathy (dated by TCRdb to about 2019). Notes on the research overall: Peripheral blood samples were taken at the time of initial diagnosis, prior to any treatment. A discovery cohort of around 98 patients, approximately 44 with Graves' ophthalmopathy and approximately 60 with stable Graves' hyperthyroidism, was used to find distinguishing TCR V-J signatures. An independent validation cohort of fewer than 20 hyperthyroidism patients and 15 or so patients who later progressed to ophthalmopathy tested prospective prediction of ophthalmopathy. The approximately 100 discovery patients were randomly split 7:3 into training and test sets. The study also compared thyroid tissue and blood T-cell repertoires from several Graves' hyperthyroidism patients. After sampling, hyperthyroidism patients received methimazole starting at 30 mg daily, and ophthalmopathy patients received high-dose intravenous methylprednisolone. The paper describes TCR Vbeta CDR3 sequencing of 130 to 150 peripheral blood samples, made up of 43 ophthalmopathy patients, around 73 hyperthyroidism patients and 17 progressor patients.

Amplification of TCR beta CDR3 regions was carried out from RNA transcripts. The TCR CDR3 was subjected to a first round of RT-PCR using the HTBI primer set and the Qiagen OneStep RT-PCR kit. A second multiplex PCR round built the libraries, followed by size selection and purification. The libraries were sequenced on an Illumina HiSeq2000 using paired-end 100 bp reads. Turning to the authors' computational methods: SOAPnuke was used to process the raw data, throwing out any read that contained adapters or uncalled bases, had a mean Phred below 15, or lacked an exact constant-primer or identifier match. COPE v1.2.5 was used to merge high-quality paired reads, and clonotypes were defined as unique nucleotide sequences. MiTCR v1.1 was used to align the clonotypes against IMGT TRBV, TRBD and TRBJ reference segments. The analysis was restricted to V-J combinations with a frequency above 0.0001, which together covered over 99% of the repertoires. A TCS score was defined as the ratio of F50 (clonal expansion) to E x V (chaos), with BLOSUM62-based TCRdist applied between CDR3 peptides within each V-J. Welch's t-statistics and random forest reduced 500 to 550 V-J features to about 13, which were used in a naive Bayes classifier (R e1071). TCRdb reanalyzed the raw reads on its own, using fastp at Q25 for trimming and MiXCR for clone calling, and kept in-frame beta chains. Each CDR3 protein appears once, grouped with its most common genes and DNA. The V and J calls and clone size come from TCRdb's table, not from the authors' own analysis. Present in this sample are some 600,000 distinct CDR3 sequences, approximately 15% of which were seen just once. In total, the top ten clones hold around 5.4% of the sample.

For this clonotype: The target of this receptor is not known. A much more abundant neighbour one base away suggests this may be a read error.

General conclusions and limits of the study: In cross-validation, a model built on a 13 V-J signature told ophthalmopathy apart from stable hyperthyroidism with under 90% sensitivity and approximately 84% specificity, and in testing the same model reached 80%/75%. In validation, progression to ophthalmopathy was predicted by the model with approximately 67% sensitivity and under 85% specificity, a median of approximately 7.1 months before onset. No statistical method was used to fix the sample size in advance, and group allocation was not hidden from the investigators. Most expanded thyroid clonotypes (frequency above 0.001) were also found in blood, which suggests that blood repertoires may mirror thyroid immune responses.

Hyperthyroidism patients were newly diagnosed, had a disease duration of under 2 months, and were aged 18 to 65 years. Patients with uncontrolled infections, other autoimmune diseases, pregnancy or lactation were excluded. Diagnoses were based on clinical symptoms, serum thyroxine and TRAb, thyroid ultrasound and orbital computed tomography. Blood from progressor patients was drawn when they were first diagnosed with hyperthyroidism, before any ophthalmopathy symptoms appeared. PBMCs were isolated from about 10 ml of fresh peripheral blood by Ficoll-Paque density gradient centrifugation. Patients classed as progressors first received a Graves' hyperthyroidism diagnosis and then went on to develop ophthalmopathy during follow-up. Trizol reagent was used to extract total RNA, and RNA quality was then checked on an Agilent 2100 Bioanalyzer. Counted from cysteine to phenylalanine, this CDR3 has 15 amino acids. Of all the DNA, just the CDR3 is kept, 45 bases in frame from base 1. In the germline V gene (reference sequence), CDR1 corresponds to LGHDT and CDR2 to YNNKEL.

This TCR was recovered from a woman in her twenties or thirties with Graves' hyperthyroidism that later progressed to Graves' ophthalmopathy. The V gene is TRBV3-1 and the J gene is TRBJ1-1; 6 matching bases give a weak D call of TRBD1. Sequencing was performed on blood. The CDR3: CASSPSGHLNTEALF. The DNA sequence reads TGTGCCAGCAGCCCCTCGGGACACCTGAACACTGAAGCTCTCTTT.